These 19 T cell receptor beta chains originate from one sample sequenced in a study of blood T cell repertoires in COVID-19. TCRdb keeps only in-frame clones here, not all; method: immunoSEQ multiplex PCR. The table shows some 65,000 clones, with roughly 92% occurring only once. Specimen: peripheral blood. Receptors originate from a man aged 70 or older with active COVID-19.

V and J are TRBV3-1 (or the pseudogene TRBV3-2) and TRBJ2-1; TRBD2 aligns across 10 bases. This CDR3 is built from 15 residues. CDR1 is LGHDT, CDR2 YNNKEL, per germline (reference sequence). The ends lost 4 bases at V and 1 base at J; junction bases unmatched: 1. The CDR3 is CASSPLAGSYNEQFF. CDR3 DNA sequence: TGTGCCAGCAGCCCACTAGCGGGGTCCTACAATGAGCAGTTCTTC.

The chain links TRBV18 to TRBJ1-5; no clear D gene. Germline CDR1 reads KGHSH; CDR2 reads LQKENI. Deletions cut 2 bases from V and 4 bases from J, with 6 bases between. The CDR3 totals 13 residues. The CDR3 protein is CASSPIRNQPQHF. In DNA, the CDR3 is TGTGCCAGCTCACCAATCAGGAATCAGCCCCAGCATTTT. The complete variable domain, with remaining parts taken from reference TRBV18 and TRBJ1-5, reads NAGVMQNPRHLVRRRGQEARLRCSPMKGHSHVYWYRQLPEEGLKFMVYLQKENIIDESGMPKERFSAEFPKEGPSILRIQQVVRGDSAAYFCASSPIRNQPQHFGDGTRLSIL.

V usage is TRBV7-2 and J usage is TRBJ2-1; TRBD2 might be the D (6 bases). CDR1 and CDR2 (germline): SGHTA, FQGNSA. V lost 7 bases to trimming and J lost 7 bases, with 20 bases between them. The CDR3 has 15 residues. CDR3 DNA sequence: TGTGCCAGCACCCTCGACATCGGGGGAGGAAATGAGCAGTTCTTC. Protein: CASTLDIGGGNEQFF.

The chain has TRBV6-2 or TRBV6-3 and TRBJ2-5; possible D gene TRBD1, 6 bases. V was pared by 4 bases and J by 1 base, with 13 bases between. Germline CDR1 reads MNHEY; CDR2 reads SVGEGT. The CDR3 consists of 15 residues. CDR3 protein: CASSLFGQFQETQYF. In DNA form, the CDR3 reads TGTGCCAGCAGTTTGTTTGGACAGTTCCAAGAGACCCAGTACTTC.

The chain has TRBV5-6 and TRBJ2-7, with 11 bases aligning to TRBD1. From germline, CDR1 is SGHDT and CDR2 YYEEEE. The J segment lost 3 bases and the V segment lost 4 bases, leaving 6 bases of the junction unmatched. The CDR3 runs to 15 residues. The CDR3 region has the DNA TGTGCCAGCAGCGAGGGACAGGGGGTTCTCTACGAGCAGTACGTC. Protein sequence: CASSEGQGVLYEQYV.

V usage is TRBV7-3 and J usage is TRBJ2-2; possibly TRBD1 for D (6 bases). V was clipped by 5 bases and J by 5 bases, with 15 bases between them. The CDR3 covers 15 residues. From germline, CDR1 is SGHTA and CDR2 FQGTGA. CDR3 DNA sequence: TGTGCCAGCAGCGCGAGGGGGTATGGAACCGGGGAGCTGTTTTTT. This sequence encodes CASSARGYGTGELFF.

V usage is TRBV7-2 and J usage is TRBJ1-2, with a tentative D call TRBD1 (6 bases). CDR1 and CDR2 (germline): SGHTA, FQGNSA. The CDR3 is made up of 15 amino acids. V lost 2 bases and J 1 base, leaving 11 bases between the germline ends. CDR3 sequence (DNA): TGTGCCAGCAGCTTAACTACAGGGCTTAACTATGGCTACACCTTC. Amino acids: CASSLTTGLNYGYTF. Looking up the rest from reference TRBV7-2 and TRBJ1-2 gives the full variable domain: GAGVSQSPSNKVTEKGKDVELRCDPISGHTALYWYRQSLGQGLEFLIYFQGNSAPDKSGLPSDRFSAERTGGSVSTLTIQRTQQEDSAVYLCASSLTTGLNYGYTFGSGTRLTVV.

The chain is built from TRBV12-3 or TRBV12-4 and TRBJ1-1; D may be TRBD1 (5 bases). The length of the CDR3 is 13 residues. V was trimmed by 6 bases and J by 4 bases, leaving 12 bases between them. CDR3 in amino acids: CASRQSGGTEAFF. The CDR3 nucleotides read TGTGCCAGCAGACAATCCGGGGGCACTGAAGCTTTCTTT.

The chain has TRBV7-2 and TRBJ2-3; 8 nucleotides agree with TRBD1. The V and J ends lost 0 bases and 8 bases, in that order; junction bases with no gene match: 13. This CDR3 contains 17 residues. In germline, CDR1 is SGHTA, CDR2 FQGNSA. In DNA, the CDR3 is TGTGCCAGCAGCTTAGCGCGTCGGCAGGGGGCAGGATCTACGCAGTATTTT. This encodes CASSLARRQGAGSTQYF.

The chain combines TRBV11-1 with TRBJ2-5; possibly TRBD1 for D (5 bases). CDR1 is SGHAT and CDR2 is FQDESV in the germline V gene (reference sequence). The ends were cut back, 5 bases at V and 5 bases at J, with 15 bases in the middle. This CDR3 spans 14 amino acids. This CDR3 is CASSRLWGSETQYF. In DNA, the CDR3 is TGTGCCAGCAGCCGGCTCTGGGGCAGCGAGACCCAGTACTTC.

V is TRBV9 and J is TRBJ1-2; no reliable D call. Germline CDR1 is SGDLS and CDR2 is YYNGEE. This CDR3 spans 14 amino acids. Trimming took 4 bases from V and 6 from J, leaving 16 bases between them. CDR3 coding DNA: TGTGCCAGCAGCCCTAGTGCCTCTTCCAATGGCTACACCTTC. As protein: CASSPSASSNGYTF. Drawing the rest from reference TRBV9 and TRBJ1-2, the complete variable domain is DSGVTQTPKHLITATGQRVTLRCSPRSGDLSVYWYQQSLDQGLQFLIQYYNGEERAKGNILERFSAQQFPDLHSELNLSSLELGDSALYFCASSPSASSNGYTFGSGTRLTVV.

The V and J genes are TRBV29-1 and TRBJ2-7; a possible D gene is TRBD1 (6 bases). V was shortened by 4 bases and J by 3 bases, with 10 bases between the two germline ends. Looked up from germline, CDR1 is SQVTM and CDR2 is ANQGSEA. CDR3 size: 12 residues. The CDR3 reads CSVGVRGYEQYF. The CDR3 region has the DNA TGCAGCGTTGGGGTCAGGGGCTACGAGCAGTACTTC.

DNA of the CDR3: TGTGCCAGCAGCCAGGGGGGATGGACTGAAGCTTTCTTT. Protein product: CASSQGGWTEAFF. The J gene is TRBJ1-1, the V gene TRBV25-1, with 7 bases matching TRBD1. There are 13 residues in the CDR3. The junction had 6 bases not matched to a gene; V was cut back by 6 bases and J by 5 bases. Germline lookup yields CDR1 MGHDK and CDR2 SYGVNS. Filled out from reference TRBV25-1 and TRBJ1-1, the complete variable domain reads EADIYQTPRYLVIGTGKKITLECSQTMGHDKMYWYQQDPGMELHLIHYSYGVNSTEKGDLSSESTVSRIRTEHFPLTLESARPSHTSQYLCASSQGGWTEAFFGQGTRLTVV.

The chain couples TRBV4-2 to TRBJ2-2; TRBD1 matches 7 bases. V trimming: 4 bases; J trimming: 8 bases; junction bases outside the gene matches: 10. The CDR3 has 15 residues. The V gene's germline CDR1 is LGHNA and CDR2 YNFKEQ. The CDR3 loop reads CASSRGQAPTGELFF. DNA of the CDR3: TGTGCCAGCAGCCGAGGACAGGCGCCGACGGGGGAGCTGTTTTTT.

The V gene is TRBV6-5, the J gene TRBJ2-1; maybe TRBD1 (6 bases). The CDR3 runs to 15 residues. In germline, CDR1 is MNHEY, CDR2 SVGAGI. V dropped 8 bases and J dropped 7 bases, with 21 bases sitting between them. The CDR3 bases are TGTGCCAGCTCCCCCTTCGGGACAAGAGGAAATGAGCAGTTCTTC. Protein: CASSPFGTRGNEQFF.

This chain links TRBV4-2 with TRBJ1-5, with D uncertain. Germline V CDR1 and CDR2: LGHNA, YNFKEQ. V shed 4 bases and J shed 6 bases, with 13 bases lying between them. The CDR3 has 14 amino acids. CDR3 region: CASSPTARGQPQHF. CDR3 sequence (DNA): TGTGCCAGCAGCCCCACCGCGCGGGGTCAGCCCCAGCATTTT.

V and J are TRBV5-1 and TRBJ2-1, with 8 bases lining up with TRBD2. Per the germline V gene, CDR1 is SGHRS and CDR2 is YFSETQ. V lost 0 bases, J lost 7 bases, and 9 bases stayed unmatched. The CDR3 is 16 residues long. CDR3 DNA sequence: TGCGCCAGCAGCTTGGGCTGGGCGGGGGGCCGGAATGAGCAGTTCTTC. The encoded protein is CASSLGWAGGRNEQFF.

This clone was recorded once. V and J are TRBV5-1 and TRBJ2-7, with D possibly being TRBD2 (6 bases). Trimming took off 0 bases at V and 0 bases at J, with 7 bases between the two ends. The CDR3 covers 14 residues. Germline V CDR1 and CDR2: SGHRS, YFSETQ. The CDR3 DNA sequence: TGCGCCAGCAGCTTGGACGGGAGCTCCTACGAGCAGTACGTC. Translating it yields CASSLDGSSYEQYV.

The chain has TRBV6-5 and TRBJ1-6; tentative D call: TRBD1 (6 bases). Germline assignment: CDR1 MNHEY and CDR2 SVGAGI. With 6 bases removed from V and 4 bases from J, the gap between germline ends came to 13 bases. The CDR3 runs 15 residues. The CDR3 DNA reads TGTGCCAGCAGCGTAAATCAGGGGTATAATTCACCCCTCCACTTT. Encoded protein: CASSVNQGYNSPLHF.